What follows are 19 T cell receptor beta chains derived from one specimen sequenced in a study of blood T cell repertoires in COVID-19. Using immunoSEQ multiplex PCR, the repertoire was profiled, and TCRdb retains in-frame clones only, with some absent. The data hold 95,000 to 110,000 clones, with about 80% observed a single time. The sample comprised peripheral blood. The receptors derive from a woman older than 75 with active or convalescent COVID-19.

The CDR3 reads CASSIGGNTEAFF. CDR3 coding DNA: TGTGCCAGTAGTATAGGAGGGAACACTGAAGCTTTCTTT. The V and J genes are TRBV19 and TRBJ1-1; D call uncertain. Between the trimmed V and J ends, which lost 1 base and 1 base, there was a span of 4 bases. Per germline, CDR1 LNHDA and CDR2 SQIVND (reference sequence). CDR3 length equals 13 residues.

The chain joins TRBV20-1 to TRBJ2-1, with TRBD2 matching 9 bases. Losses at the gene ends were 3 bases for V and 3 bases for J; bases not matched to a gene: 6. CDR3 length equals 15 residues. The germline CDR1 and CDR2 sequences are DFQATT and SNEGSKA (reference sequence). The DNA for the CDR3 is TGCAGTGCTAGTGACCTAGCGGGACACTACAATGAGCAGTTCTTC. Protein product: CSASDLAGHYNEQFF.

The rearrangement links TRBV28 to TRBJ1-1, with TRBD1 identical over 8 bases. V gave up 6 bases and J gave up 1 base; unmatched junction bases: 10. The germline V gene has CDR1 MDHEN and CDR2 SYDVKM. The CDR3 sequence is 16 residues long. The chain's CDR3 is CASSSVQGVPNTEAFF. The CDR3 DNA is TGTGCCAGCAGCTCCGTACAGGGGGTACCGAACACTGAAGCTTTCTTT.

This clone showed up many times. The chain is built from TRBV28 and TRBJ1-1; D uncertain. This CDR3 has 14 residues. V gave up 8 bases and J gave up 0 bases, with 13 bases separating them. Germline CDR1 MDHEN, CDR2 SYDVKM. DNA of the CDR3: TGTGCCAGCTTGGGCGGGGTTATGAACACTGAAGCTTTCTTT. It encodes CASLGGVMNTEAFF.

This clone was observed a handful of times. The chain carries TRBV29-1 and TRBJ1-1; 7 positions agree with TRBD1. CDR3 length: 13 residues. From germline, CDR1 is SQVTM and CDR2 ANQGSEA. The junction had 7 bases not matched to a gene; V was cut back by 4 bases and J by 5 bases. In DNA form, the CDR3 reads TGCAGCGTTGTCGGGGCAGGGGGGACTGAAGCTTTCTTT. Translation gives CSVVGAGGTEAFF. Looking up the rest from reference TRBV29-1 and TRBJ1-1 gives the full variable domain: SAVISQKPSRDICQRGTSLTIQCQVDSQVTMMFWYRQQPGQSLTLIATANQGSEATYESGFVIDKFPISRPNLTFSTLTVSNMSPEDSSIYLCSVVGAGGTEAFFGQGTRLTVV.

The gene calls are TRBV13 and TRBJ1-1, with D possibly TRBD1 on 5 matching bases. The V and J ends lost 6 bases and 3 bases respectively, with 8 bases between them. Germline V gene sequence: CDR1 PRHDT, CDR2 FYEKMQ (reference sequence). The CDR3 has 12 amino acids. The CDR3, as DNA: TGTGCCAGCAGTCAAGGGGACACTGAAGCTTTCTTT. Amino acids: CASSQGDTEAFF.

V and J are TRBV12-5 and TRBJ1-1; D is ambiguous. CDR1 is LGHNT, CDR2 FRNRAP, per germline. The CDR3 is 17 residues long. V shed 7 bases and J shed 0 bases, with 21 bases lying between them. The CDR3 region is CASAVSQASSMNTEAFF. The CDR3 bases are TGTGCTAGTGCCGTCTCTCAGGCCAGCAGCATGAACACTGAAGCTTTCTTT.

CDR3 coding DNA: TGTGCCTGGAGTGTTAACAGTGTTAACTATGGCTACACCTTC. As protein: CAWSVNSVNYGYTF. This chain connects TRBV30 to TRBJ1-2, with unresolved D. This CDR3 comprises 14 residues. Germline CDR1 and CDR2: GTSNPN and SVGIG (reference sequence). Trimming stripped 0 bases from V and 1 base from J, with 9 bases between.

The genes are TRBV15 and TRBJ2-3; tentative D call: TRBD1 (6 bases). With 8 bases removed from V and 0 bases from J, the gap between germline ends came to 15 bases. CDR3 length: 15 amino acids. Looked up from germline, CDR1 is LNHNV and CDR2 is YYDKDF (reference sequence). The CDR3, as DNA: TGTGCCACCCACAGGGCATCCGCTAGCACAGATACGCAGTATTTT. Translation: CATHRASASTDTQYF.

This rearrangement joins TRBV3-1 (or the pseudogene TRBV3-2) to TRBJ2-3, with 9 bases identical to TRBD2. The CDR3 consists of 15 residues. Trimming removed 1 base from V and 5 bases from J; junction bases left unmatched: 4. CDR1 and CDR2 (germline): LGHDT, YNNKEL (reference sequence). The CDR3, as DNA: TGTGCCAGCAGCCAAGTAGCGGGGGCGAAAGATACGCAGTATTTT. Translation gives CASSQVAGAKDTQYF.

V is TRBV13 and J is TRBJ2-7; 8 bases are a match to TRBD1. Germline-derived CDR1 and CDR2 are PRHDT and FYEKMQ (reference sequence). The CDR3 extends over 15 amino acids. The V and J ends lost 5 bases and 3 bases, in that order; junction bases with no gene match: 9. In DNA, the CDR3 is TGTGCCAGCAGCAACGGGGGACAGGCTGGCTACGAGCAGTACTTC. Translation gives CASSNGGQAGYEQYF.

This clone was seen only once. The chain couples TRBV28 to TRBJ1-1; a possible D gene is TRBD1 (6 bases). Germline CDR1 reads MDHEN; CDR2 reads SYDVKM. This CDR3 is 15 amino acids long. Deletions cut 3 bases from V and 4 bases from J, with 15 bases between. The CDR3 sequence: CASSFQPTGLTEAFF. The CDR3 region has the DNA TGTGCCAGCAGTTTCCAGCCAACAGGGCTCACTGAAGCTTTCTTT.

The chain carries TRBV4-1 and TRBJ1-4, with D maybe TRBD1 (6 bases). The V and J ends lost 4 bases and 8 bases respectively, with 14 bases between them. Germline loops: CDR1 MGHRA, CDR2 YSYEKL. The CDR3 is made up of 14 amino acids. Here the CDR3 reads CASSLQWGQEKLFF. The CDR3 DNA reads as TGCGCCAGCAGCCTCCAGTGGGGGCAGGAAAAACTGTTTTTT.

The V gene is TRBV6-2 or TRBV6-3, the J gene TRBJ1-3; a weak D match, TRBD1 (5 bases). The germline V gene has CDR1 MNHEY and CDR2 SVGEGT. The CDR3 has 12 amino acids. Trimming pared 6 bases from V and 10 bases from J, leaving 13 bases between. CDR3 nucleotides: TGTGCCAGCAGCGGACACCATAGGACCATATATTTT. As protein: CASSGHHRTIYF.

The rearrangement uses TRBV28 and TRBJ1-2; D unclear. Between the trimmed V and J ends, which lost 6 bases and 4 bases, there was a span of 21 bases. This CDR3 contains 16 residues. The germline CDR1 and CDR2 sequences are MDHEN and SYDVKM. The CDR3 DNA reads TGTGCCAGCAGCAATTCAGGTTCCTCCGATGTCTATGGCTACACCTTC. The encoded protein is CASSNSGSSDVYGYTF.

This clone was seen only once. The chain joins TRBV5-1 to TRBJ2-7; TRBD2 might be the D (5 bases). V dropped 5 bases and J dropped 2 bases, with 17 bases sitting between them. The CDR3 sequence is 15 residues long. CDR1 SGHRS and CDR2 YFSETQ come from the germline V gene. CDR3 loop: CASSFSQTIAYEQYF. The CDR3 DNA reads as TGCGCCAGCAGTTTCTCCCAGACTATCGCCTACGAGCAGTACTTC.

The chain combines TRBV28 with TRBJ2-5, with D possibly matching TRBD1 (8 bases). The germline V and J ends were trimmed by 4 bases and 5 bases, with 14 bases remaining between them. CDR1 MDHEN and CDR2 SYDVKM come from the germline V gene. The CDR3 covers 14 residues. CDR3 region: CASSSVQGGETQYF. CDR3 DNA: TGTGCCAGCAGTTCCGTACAGGGGGGGGAGACCCAGTACTTC.

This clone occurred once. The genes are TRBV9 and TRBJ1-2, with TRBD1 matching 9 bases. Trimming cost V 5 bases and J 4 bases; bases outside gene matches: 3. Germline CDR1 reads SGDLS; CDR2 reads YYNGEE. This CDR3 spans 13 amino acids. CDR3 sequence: CASSRDRAYGYTF. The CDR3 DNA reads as TGTGCCAGCAGTCGGGACAGGGCCTATGGCTACACCTTC. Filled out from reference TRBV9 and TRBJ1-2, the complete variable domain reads DSGVTQTPKHLITATGQRVTLRCSPRSGDLSVYWYQQSLDQGLQFLIQYYNGEERAKGNILERFSAQQFPDLHSELNLSSLELGDSALYFCASSRDRAYGYTFGSGTRLTVV.

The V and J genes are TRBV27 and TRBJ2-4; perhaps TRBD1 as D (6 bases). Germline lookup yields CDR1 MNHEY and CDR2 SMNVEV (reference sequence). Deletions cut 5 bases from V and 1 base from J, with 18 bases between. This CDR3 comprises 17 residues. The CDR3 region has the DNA TGTGCCAGCAGTCCCCTAGCCAGGGGAAGGGCCAAAAACATTCAGTACTTC. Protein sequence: CASSPLARGRAKNIQYF.